This TCR beta chain was profiled in a study of cytomegalovirus exposure and HLA in healthy donors. The PCR employed 60 Vbeta primers together with 13 Jbeta primers. The method was immunoSEQ multiplex PCR; TCRdb's version includes in-frame clones alone and lacks a portion of them. The repertoire consists of some 150,000 clones, with roughly 76% occurring once and the leading ten covering more than 1.2%. Sequencing was carried out using PBMCs. This TCR was recovered from a man in his sixties in good health and CMV-seronegative.

The CDR3 DNA is TGTGCCAGCAGTCCAAACCGTAAATTTCAGCGGGGGGGCTTGTACGAGCAGTACTTC. The encoded protein is CASSPNRKFQRGGLYEQYF. This chain links TRBV27 with TRBJ2-7, with 10 nucleotides matching TRBD2. This CDR3 has 19 residues. The V segment lost 5 bases and the J segment 4 bases; nucleotides outside the gene matches: 20. CDR1 and CDR2 (germline): MNHEY, SMNVEV (reference sequence).